Detailed here is one T cell receptor (beta chain). The antigen is undetermined. This specimen belongs to a study of vaccination and CD4 T cells after COVID-19. The Oncomine TCR Beta short-read assay sequenced DNA from cultured CD4+ T cells. TCRdb reprocessed the PCR reads via MiXCR and lists one record per CDR3 protein. The data show 3,000 to 4,000 distinct CDR3 sequences, less than 75% seen once. Treatment described: roughly ten-day PBMC culture with coronavirus spike peptide pools or control peptides (ViraFEST assay). This clonotype was obtained from a human donor who had recovered from COVID-19. Sample: CD4+ T cells from blood, cultured in vitro.

CDR3 protein: CASSPGPTGSVNEQFF. The CDR3 DNA is TGTGCCAGCAGCCCCGGCCCGACAGGATCGGTCAATGAGCAGTTCTTC. This chain connects TRBV7-9 to TRBJ2-1; tentatively, D is TRBD1 (6 bases). Germline CDR1 and CDR2: SEHNR and FQNEAQ (reference sequence). The CDR3 consists of 16 residues. V dropped 5 bases and J dropped 6 bases, with 20 bases sitting between them.